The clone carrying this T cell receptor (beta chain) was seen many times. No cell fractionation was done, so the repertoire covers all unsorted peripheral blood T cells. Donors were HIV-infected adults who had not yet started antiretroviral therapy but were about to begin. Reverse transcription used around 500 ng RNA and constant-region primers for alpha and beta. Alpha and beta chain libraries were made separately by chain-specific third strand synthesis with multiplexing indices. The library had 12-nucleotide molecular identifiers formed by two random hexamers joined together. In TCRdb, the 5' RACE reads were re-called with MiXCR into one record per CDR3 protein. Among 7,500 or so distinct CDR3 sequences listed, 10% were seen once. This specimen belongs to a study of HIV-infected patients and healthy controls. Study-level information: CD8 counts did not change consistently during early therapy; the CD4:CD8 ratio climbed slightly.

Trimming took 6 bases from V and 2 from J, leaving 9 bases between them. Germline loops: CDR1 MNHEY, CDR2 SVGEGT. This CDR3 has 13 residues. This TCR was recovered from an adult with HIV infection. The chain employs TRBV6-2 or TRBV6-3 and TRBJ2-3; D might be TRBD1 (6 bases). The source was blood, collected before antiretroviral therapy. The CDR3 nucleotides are TGTGCCAGCAGGAGGGACAACACAGATACGCAGTATTTT. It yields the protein CASRRDNTDTQYF.